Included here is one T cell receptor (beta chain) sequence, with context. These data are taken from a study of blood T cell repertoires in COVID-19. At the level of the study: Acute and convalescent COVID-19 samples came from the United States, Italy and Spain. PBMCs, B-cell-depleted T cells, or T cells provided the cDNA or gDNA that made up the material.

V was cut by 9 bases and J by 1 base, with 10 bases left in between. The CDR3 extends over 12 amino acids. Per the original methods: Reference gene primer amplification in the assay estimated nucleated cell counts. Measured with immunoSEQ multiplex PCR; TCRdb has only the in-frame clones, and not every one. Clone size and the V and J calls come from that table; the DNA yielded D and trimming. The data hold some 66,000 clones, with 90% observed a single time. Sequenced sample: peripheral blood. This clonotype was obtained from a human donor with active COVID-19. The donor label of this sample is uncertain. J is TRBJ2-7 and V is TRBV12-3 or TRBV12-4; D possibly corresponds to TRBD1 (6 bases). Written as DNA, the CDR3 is TGTGCCAGGGTGACAGGTTCCTACGAGCAGTACTTC. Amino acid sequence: CARVTGSYEQYF.